Presented here are 16 T cell receptor beta chains from one specimen sequenced in a study of technical replicates of blood from several donors. The method was immunoSEQ multiplex PCR; TCRdb's version includes in-frame clones alone and lacks a portion of them. The sample records more than 65,000 clones, 90% to 95% being singletons. The sequenced sample was T cells isolated from PBMCs. Source of these receptors: a human donor in good health.

This rearrangement joins TRBV29-1 to TRBJ2-1, with a tentative D call TRBD1 (7 bases). From germline, CDR1 is SQVTM and CDR2 ANQGSEA. The CDR3 runs to 13 residues. The V and J ends lost 5 bases and 0 bases respectively, with 8 bases between them. The CDR3 nucleotides are TGCAGCGTTCAGGGGGGCTCCTACAATGAGCAGTTCTTC. Residues: CSVQGGSYNEQFF.

Written as DNA, the CDR3 is TGTGCCAGTAGTGCCGACAGGGGGCTCGCTTTCTTT. Translation gives CASSADRGLAFF. V and J are TRBV19 and TRBJ1-1; TRBD1 matches at 10 bases. Germline V gene data show CDR1 as LNHDA and CDR2 as SQIVND (reference sequence). This CDR3 region has 12 residues. V lost 5 bases, J lost 11 bases, and 5 bases stayed unmatched.

The J gene is TRBJ1-1, the V gene TRBV6-5; 8 nucleotides line up with TRBD1. The CDR3 sequence is 14 residues long. The germline CDR1 and CDR2 sequences are MNHEY and SVGAGI. With 6 bases clipped from V and 4 bases from J, the junction kept 7 bases outside the gene matches. The DNA of the CDR3 is TGTGCCAGCAGGCAGGGGGCGCGGAGCACTGAAGCTTTCTTT. This codes for CASRQGARSTEAFF.

The chain joins TRBV5-4 to TRBJ1-4; possible D gene TRBD1, 5 bases. The CDR3 is 13 amino acids. The ends were cut back, 4 bases at V and 10 bases at J, with 14 bases in the middle. Germline lookup yields CDR1 SGHNT and CDR2 YYREEE (reference sequence). Here the CDR3 DNA reads TGTGCCAGCAGCCCCTCGGGGGAGGGAAAACTGTTTTTT. This gives the protein CASSPSGEGKLFF. The full variable domain, completed using reference TRBV5-4 and TRBJ1-4, is ETGVTQSPTHLIKTRGQQVTLRCSSQSGHNTVSWYQQALGQGPQFIFQYYREEENGRGNFPPRFSGLQFPNYSSELNVNALELDDSALYLCASSPSGEGKLFFGSGTQLSVL.

The gene calls are TRBV30 and TRBJ2-6; no reliable D call. CDR3 length: 12 amino acids. CDR1 and CDR2 from the germline V gene are GTSNPN and SVGIG (reference sequence). V was cut by 4 bases and J by 2 bases, with 3 bases left in between. CDR3 amino acids: CAWTPGANVLTF. CDR3 nucleotides: TGTGCCTGGACTCCTGGGGCCAACGTCCTGACTTTC.

The chain recombines TRBV7-6 with TRBJ2-7; 9 bases agree with TRBD2. CDR1 is SGHVS and CDR2 is FNYEAQ in the germline V gene. V shed 1 base and J 4 bases; nucleotides not matched to a gene: 8. The CDR3 is made up of 16 amino acids. This CDR3 reads CASSLVAGVVWYEQYF. CDR3 coding DNA: TGTGCCAGCAGCTTAGTAGCGGGAGTGGTATGGTACGAGCAGTACTTC. Using reference TRBV7-6 and TRBJ2-7 for the parts outside the CDR3, the full variable domain is GAGVSQSPRYKVTKRGQDVALRCDPISGHVSLYWYRQALGQGPEFLTYFNYEAQQDKSGLPNDRFSAERPEGSISTLTIQRTEQRDSAMYRCASSLVAGVVWYEQYFGPGTRLTVT.

J is TRBJ2-3 and V is TRBV9; TRBD2 might be the D (6 bases). V lost 0 bases to trimming and J lost 2 bases, with 10 bases between them. CDR3 length equals 15 residues. Germline V gene lookup returns CDR1 SGDLS and CDR2 YYNGEE. CDR3 protein: CASSVVGRFTDTQYF. CDR3 nucleotides: TGTGCCAGCAGCGTAGTAGGGAGGTTCACAGATACGCAGTATTTT.

This rearrangement joins TRBV27 to TRBJ2-7, with 9 nucleotides matching TRBD1. Germline V CDR1 and CDR2: MNHEY, SMNVEV (reference sequence). The CDR3 runs 17 residues. V gave up 3 bases and J gave up 3 bases; unmatched junction bases: 12. The CDR3 sequence is CASSFTSPLTGGYEQYF. CDR3 sequence (DNA): TGTGCCAGCAGTTTTACCTCGCCTTTGACAGGGGGCTACGAGCAGTACTTC.

The gene calls are TRBV11-2 and TRBJ1-2; the D gene is possibly TRBD1 (5 bases). CDR1 is SGHAT, CDR2 FQNNGV, per germline. V lost 4 bases and J 5 bases, leaving 11 bases between the germline ends. The CDR3 contains 13 residues. Here the CDR3 DNA reads TGTGCCAGCAGCTCGACAGAGACGTATGGCTACACCTTC. Its protein is CASSSTETYGYTF.

The chain couples TRBV6-5 to TRBJ1-2; D is undetermined. CDR1 and CDR2 (germline): MNHEY, SVGAGI. Trimming removed 5 bases at V and 2 bases at J, with 9 bases between. The CDR3 loop spans 13 amino acids. The CDR3 is CASSSSGNYGYTF. In DNA form, the CDR3 reads TGTGCCAGCAGTAGCTCGGGAAACTATGGCTACACCTTC.

The chain employs TRBV28 and TRBJ2-7; D remains ambiguous. This CDR3 region has 12 residues. Germline CDR1 is MDHEN and CDR2 is SYDVKM. V dropped 4 bases and J dropped 0 bases, with 4 bases sitting between them. For the CDR3, the DNA is TGTGCCAGCAGTTATAGCTCCTACGAGCAGTACTTC. Its protein is CASSYSSYEQYF.

The rearrangement links TRBV4-1 to TRBJ1-1; D is possibly TRBD1 (5 bases). Trimming shortened V by 1 base and J by 1 base, and 7 bases separated the two germline ends. The CDR3 is 14 residues long. The germline V gene encodes CDR1 MGHRA and CDR2 YSYEKL. CDR3 nucleotide sequence: TGCGCCAGCAGCCAAGGACAGCAGAACACTGAAGCTTTCTTT. Amino acid sequence: CASSQGQQNTEAFF.

V usage is TRBV27 and J usage is TRBJ2-1; D is undetermined. The CDR3 has 11 residues. CDR1 and CDR2 (germline): MNHEY, SMNVEV (reference sequence). V dropped 6 bases and J dropped 2 bases, with 2 bases sitting between them. CDR3 DNA sequence: TGTGCCAGCAGCACCTACAATGAGCAGTTCTTC. Amino acid sequence: CASSTYNEQFF.

The chain combines TRBV19 with TRBJ2-3, with a possible D match to TRBD2 (5 bases). The length of the CDR3 is 14 residues. V was shortened by 6 bases and J by 4 bases, with 14 bases between the two germline ends. Germline V gives CDR1 LNHDA, CDR2 SQIVND (reference sequence). The CDR3 DNA is TGTGCCAGTAGCTACGGGGAGCATCCAGATACGCAGTATTTT. Translating gives CASSYGEHPDTQYF.

V usage is TRBV11-3 and J usage is TRBJ2-1; 14 nucleotides line up with TRBD2. V trimming: 5 bases; J trimming: 7 bases; junction bases outside the gene matches: 10. CDR3 size: 17 residues. Germline values: CDR1 SGHNT, CDR2 YENEEA. The CDR3 loop reads CASSPRTGTSGRNEQFF. Here the CDR3 DNA reads TGTGCCAGCAGCCCCAGAACCGGGACTAGCGGGAGAAATGAGCAGTTCTTC.

The chain combines TRBV18 with TRBJ2-7; D may be TRBD2 (6 bases). Germline V gives CDR1 KGHSH, CDR2 LQKENI. The length of the CDR3 is 13 residues. V dropped 2 bases and J dropped 2 bases, with 7 bases sitting between them. DNA of the CDR3: TGTGCCAGCTCACCAGGGAGGACCTACGAGCAGTACTTC. Translated, it gives CASSPGRTYEQYF.